The rows below give T cell receptor beta chains drawn from one sample of a study of T cell responses to AZD1222 COVID-19 vaccine. TCRdb's table, derived via immunoSEQ multiplex PCR, lists solely in-frame clones and lacks some. The table shows approximately 77,000 clones, with 80% to 90% occurring only once. The specimen was peripheral blood, collected 28 days after the second AZD1222 dose. These receptors were taken from an adult who received the AZD1222 COVID-19 vaccine. Both conserved end residues are part of each CDR3. The order of the fields is D gene, V gene, clone size, J gene, CDR3 protein, CDR3 DNA. A D gene is named only where the DNA matches it firmly. Not every row has a clone size; where given, it reads once, few, many or a size class.

d_call: TRBD2
v_call: TRBV3-1/TRBV3-2
clone_size: NA
j_call: TRBJ2-2
cdr3_aa: CASLGGAGELFF
cdr3_nt: TGTGCCAGCCTCGGGGGGGCCGGGGAGCTGTTTTTT

d_call: TRBD1
v_call: TRBV7-3
clone_size: NA
j_call: TRBJ1-2
cdr3_aa: CASSTQGAGVGYTF
cdr3_nt: TGTGCCAGCAGCACACAGGGGGCTGGAGTTGGCTACACCTTC

d_call: NA
v_call: TRBV4-1
clone_size: once
j_call: TRBJ1-5
cdr3_aa: CASSQGGFDQPQHF
cdr3_nt: TGCGCCAGCAGCCAAGGGGGTTTCGATCAGCCCCAGCATTTT

d_call: NA
v_call: TRBV5-5
clone_size: NA
j_call: TRBJ2-3
cdr3_aa: CASSLGDTQYF
cdr3_nt: TGTGCCAGCAGCTTGGGAGATACGCAGTATTTT

d_call: NA
v_call: TRBV7-6
clone_size: NA
j_call: TRBJ1-1
cdr3_aa: CASSLLQTTEAFF
cdr3_nt: TGTGCCAGCAGCTTGTTACAGACCACTGAAGCTTTCTTT

d_call: NA
v_call: TRBV7-9
clone_size: NA
j_call: TRBJ2-1
cdr3_aa: CASSPRLGSPKSEQFF
cdr3_nt: TGTGCCAGCAGCCCCCGACTAGGGTCGCCTAAAAGTGAGCAGTTCTTC

d_call: TRBD1
v_call: TRBV27
clone_size: NA
j_call: TRBJ1-6
cdr3_aa: CASSLTGQNSPLHF
cdr3_nt: TGTGCCAGCAGTCTGACAGGGCAAAATTCACCCCTCCACTTT

d_call: NA
v_call: TRBV19
clone_size: NA
j_call: TRBJ1-1
cdr3_aa: CASRTVTMNTEAFF
cdr3_nt: TGTGCCAGTAGGACAGTTACTATGAACACTGAAGCTTTCTTT

d_call: NA
v_call: TRBV9
clone_size: NA
j_call: TRBJ1-2
cdr3_aa: CASSSGIIGYTF
cdr3_nt: TGTGCCAGCAGCTCTGGTATAATTGGCTACACCTTC

d_call: NA
v_call: TRBV10-3
clone_size: NA
j_call: TRBJ1-1
cdr3_aa: CAIAGGTGKGDTEAFF
cdr3_nt: TGTGCCATCGCGGGAGGCACAGGGAAAGGAGACACTGAAGCTTTCTTT

d_call: NA
v_call: TRBV5-1
clone_size: NA
j_call: TRBJ2-5
cdr3_aa: CASISNQETQYF
cdr3_nt: TGCGCCAGCATTTCAAACCAAGAGACCCAGTACTTC

d_call: NA
v_call: TRBV18
clone_size: NA
j_call: TRBJ1-6
cdr3_aa: CASSPPESPLHF
cdr3_nt: TGTGCCAGCTCACCACCGGAATCACCCCTCCACTTT

d_call: TRBD1
v_call: TRBV18
clone_size: NA
j_call: TRBJ2-2
cdr3_aa: CASSPRPSRDRALTGELFF
cdr3_nt: TGTGCCAGCTCACCACGGCCATCCCGGGACAGGGCCCTCACCGGGGAGCTGTTTTTT

d_call: NA
v_call: TRBV7-2
clone_size: once
j_call: TRBJ2-7
cdr3_aa: CASSLAGRASYEQYF
cdr3_nt: TGTGCCAGCAGCTTAGCAGGGCGGGCCTCCTACGAGCAGTACTTC

d_call: TRBD1
v_call: TRBV7-9
clone_size: NA
j_call: TRBJ2-7
cdr3_aa: CASSLYGQGLSYEQYF
cdr3_nt: TGTGCCAGCAGCTTATATGGACAGGGCCTCTCCTACGAGCAGTACTTC

d_call: TRBD1
v_call: TRBV24-1
clone_size: NA
j_call: TRBJ2-3
cdr3_aa: CATSDGTDTDTQYF
cdr3_nt: TGTGCCACCAGTGACGGGACAGATACAGATACGCAGTATTTT

d_call: NA
v_call: TRBV27
clone_size: NA
j_call: TRBJ2-3
cdr3_aa: CASPHRRTPRTDTQYF
cdr3_nt: TGTGCCAGCCCACACCGGCGCACCCCTCGCACAGATACGCAGTATTTT

d_call: NA
v_call: TRBV19
clone_size: NA
j_call: TRBJ2-7
cdr3_aa: CASSRRGGTSHYEQYF
cdr3_nt: TGTGCCAGTAGTAGGAGGGGGGGGACTTCTCACTACGAGCAGTACTTC

d_call: NA
v_call: TRBV29-1
clone_size: NA
j_call: TRBJ1-2
cdr3_aa: CSVEGERHYGYTF
cdr3_nt: TGCAGCGTTGAAGGGGAACGGCACTATGGCTACACCTTC

d_call: NA
v_call: TRBV27
clone_size: NA
j_call: TRBJ1-5
cdr3_aa: CASSFSGQPQHF
cdr3_nt: TGTGCCAGCAGTTTTTCGGGTCAGCCCCAGCATTTT